This entry features one T cell receptor beta chain sequence. This clone was counted a single time. It lacks a known antigen. No much larger clone is present one base from it, and per-base qualities are unavailable. The method behind the library was the immunoSEQ multiplex PCR assay. The multiplex PCR relied on a mix of 60 forward primers for TCR Vbeta segments and 13 reverse primers for TCR Jbeta segments. A multiplex PCR assay on genomic DNA amplified the CDR3 region of rearranged TCR beta genes. Amplified TCR beta libraries were sequenced as 87-base-pair reads on the Illumina HiSeq System. The authors' analysis ran thus. Across the 666 repertoires, a later analysis counted tens of millions of unique TCR beta chains, 9.5 million to 12 million of which were shared by at least two donors. A nearest-neighbor algorithm error-corrected the raw reads and collapsed the reads into unique sequences, merging closely related sequences to remove PCR and sequencing errors. To assign V, D and J gene segments, CDR3 sequences were aligned to IMGT reference sequences. For a sequence to be retained, at least a six-nucleotide match to both a V gene segment and a J gene segment was required. A rearrangement counted as productive if the CDR3 had no stop codons and remained in frame with V and J, and every other rearrangement counted as non-productive. CDR3 was defined by IMGT convention, running from the second conserved V-encoded cysteine to the conserved J-encoded phenylalanine. The earlier analysis of approximately 590 of the donors excluded any sequence lacking an unambiguous match to a single V gene segment. In an earlier analysis of a few hundred of the donors, a V segment was called functional when productive rearrangements were above 56.7%, and segregating when the standard deviation between donors exceeded 5%. A statistical classification framework was built to diagnose cytomegalovirus status from the catalog of TCR beta chain sequences. A later analysis assigned V and J genes by comparing TCR nucleotide sequences with IMGT/GENE-DB human TR gene sequences. A later analysis assigned CDR3 sequences and most-parsimonious VDJ recombination scenarios with the TCRdist pipeline. In a later analysis, every TCR beta chain was defined by the combination of its CDR3 amino acid sequence and its V-gene family, and reads without a unique V-gene family were dropped. As a way to deal with suspected cross-contamination and a sequencing artifact, a later analysis dropped 450 to 600 nucleotide sequences that were highly shared and had low generation probability. For each public chain, a later analysis derived a clonal expansion index from normalized ranks of inferred template counts within each repertoire. In a later analysis, generation probabilities were computed using a VDJ recombination model fitted to out-of-frame rearrangements, and the results were checked against IGoR. In a later analysis, TCR-TCR, TCR-HLA and TCR-CMV co-occurrence was scored with hypergeometric tests, and a repertoire-size bias correction was applied to TCR pairs. A later analysis estimated false discovery rates by permuting HLA or CMV assignments 20 times. In a later analysis, co-occurring TCRs were grouped using DBSCAN, with TCRdist sequence similarity added in when clustering inside HLA-allele-positive subsets. Repertoires with fewer than 30,000 or more than 120,000 public chains were left out of co-occurrence clustering, as were four to six repertoires with anomalous nucleotide sharing. TCRdb took over this immuneACCESS table, retaining in-frame rearrangements with V and J assigned. Such tables are incomplete; in checked studies, under half of the missing clones stem from an unresolved V gene, and the remainder is unexplained. V and J calls and clone size are as listed in that table; D and trimming were resolved from the DNA. This sample lists 200,000 or so clones; around 83% were detected once. The ten most abundant clones make up approximately 0.74% of the sample.

The data derive from a study of cytomegalovirus exposure and HLA in healthy donors (dated by TCRdb to about 2017). Context from the whole study: In an earlier analysis of under 600 of the donors, roughly 300 Gb of sequence data and some 100 million unique TCR beta sequences from roughly 190 million T cells were reported. An early release covering around 630 HLA-typed donors comprised about 300 gigabases of sequencing data and approximately 85 million unique TCR sequences. The genetic ancestry cluster associated with self-reported Caucasian donors included 70% to 85% of the 350 to 500 genotyped donors. The aim of the study was to test whether cataloging public T cell receptors could identify signatures of past pathogen exposure. The study profiled the T cell repertoires of under 850 subjects by immunosequencing and related them to cytomegalovirus serostatus. A separate validation cohort of roughly 120 different subjects was used in addition to the roughly 720-subject first cohort. High-throughput TCR immunosequencing, statistical association of individual TCRs with disease status, and machine learning were combined to predict cytomegalovirus infection status. A later analysis re-analyzed previously published TCR beta repertoires from approximately 700 donors and added high-resolution HLA genotyping to study TCR occurrence patterns. Rather than using new phenotypic data, the later analysis identified candidate immune exposures from TCR beta sequences and from how often those sequences occurred across donors. An earlier analysis of around 540 of the donors applied high-throughput TCR beta sequencing to assess whether each TCR beta V gene segment acted as functional or pseudogenic. Donor age, sex, ethnicity and CMV serostatus were collected together with the repertoire data. In a later genetic analysis, genome-wide SNP genotypes for about 65% of the roughly 670 donors were used, and that subset was treated as a discovery cohort. Every repertoire in the discovery cohort had been generated on one and the same sequencing platform. HLA typing covered class I and class II loci at four-digit resolution. The number of donors typed differed by locus, with about 629-630 for A, B, C, DRB1 and DQB1, around 500 for DQA1, 600 to 610 for DPA1, and 472 for DPB1. Roughly five DR-DQ haplotypes were handled as single units for association and clustering, since linkage in the cohort was strong. Among about 410 genotyped donors of the cohort, an average of around 240,000 unique TCR beta nucleotide sequences was sequenced per donor, of which approximately 18% were non-productive.

The paper as a whole reports these results and caveats: Some IMGT-functional V segments, including TRBV6-2 and TRBV6-3, could not be distinguished by the 87-base-pair reads and were therefore excluded. A later analysis found that TCR association rates varied across HLA loci, with DRB1 alleles showing the most associated TCRs and HLA-C alleles the fewest. Across donors, most TCR sequences were observed very rarely, whereas some public TCRs were present in many individuals. CMV serostatus was the only immune exposure information available for the cohort. According to a later genetic analysis, donors in an Asian-associated ancestry cluster had fewer N-insertions in productive TCRs than the approximately 710-donor mean. Cytomegalovirus status was reported to be diagnosed by the classifier with high specificity and sensitivity in both the original and validation cohorts. A further reported finding was that TCR beta sequences accurately predicted the HLA-A and HLA-B alleles for most subjects in the first cohort. Because counts were too low, roughly 16 rarely observed V segments, including chromosome 9 orphons, were excluded from the earlier analysis of several hundred of the donors. A few of the identified cytomegalovirus-associated TCR beta chains were confirmed in vitro to be specific for cytomegalovirus antigens. The study gave a list of some 150 TCR beta chains associated with cytomegalovirus. Because HLA typing was missing for some donors at each locus, association tests included only the typed subset. A later analysis reported that several top co-occurrence clusters appeared linked to parvovirus B19, influenza, CMV and Epstein-Barr virus. The authors suggested that the approach could potentially be generalized to other disease states and immunological phenotypes. Specific HLA alleles were associated with roughly 16,000 TCR beta sequences at a false discovery rate of 0.05 in a later analysis. The sequencing pipeline was judged likely to have produced a cluster of highly shared sequence variants as a technical artifact. Assigning TCR associations to individual alleles was difficult when HLA alleles, especially DR and DQ, strongly co-occurred. In an earlier analysis of more than 450 of the donors, most TCR beta V segments were observed in productive rearrangements about 87% or about 30% of the time, broadly matching IMGT annotations. V-gene and J-gene trimming of TCR beta chains was associated with a missense DCLRE1C variant in a later genetic analysis, and the association was replicated in an independent cohort. Correlated functional status among segregating V segments might be attributable to linkage disequilibrium, but an unknown experimental factor could not be ruled out. Most CMV-associated TCR beta chains appeared to be HLA-restricted in a later analysis, and the HLA associations seemed to be driven largely by CMV exposure. In a later analysis, HLA-associated TCR beta chains were found to be more clonally expanded and to have lower generation probabilities than equally common non-associated chains. Only TCR beta chains were sequenced in this cohort, and the absence of alpha or paired-chain data limited detectable features. Presence/absence analyses assumed roughly uniform sequencing depth across donors, an assumption that may not hold.

Taken from cysteine to phenylalanine, the CDR3 has 11 residues. Only the CDR3 portion is preserved as DNA: 33 bases, with reading frame beginning at the first base. As encoded in the germline V gene, CDR1 is SGHRS while CDR2 is YFSETQ. Between the V and J ends, shortened by 4 bases and 4 bases respectively, the junction contains 5 bases. The cohort consisted of hundreds of healthy bone marrow donors. Cohort members were all nominally healthy when sampled, although unrecorded immune exposures were likely present. The donor tested CMV seronegative and was one of the 352 seronegative cohort members. A peripheral blood sample was provided by each donor, and peripheral blood mononuclear cells were used for TCR beta sequencing. Genomic DNA extraction from the blood cell samples was performed with the Qiagen DNeasy Blood Extraction Kit.

The sequence joins TRBV5-1 to TRBJ2-5, with the identity of the D gene unclear. The TCR sequence derives from a woman aged 18-35 years in good health and CMV-seronegative. Sequenced sample: PBMCs. In nucleotide form, the sequence is TGCGCCAGCAGCACAGTAGAGACCCAGTACTTC. Its amino acids are CASSTVETQYF.